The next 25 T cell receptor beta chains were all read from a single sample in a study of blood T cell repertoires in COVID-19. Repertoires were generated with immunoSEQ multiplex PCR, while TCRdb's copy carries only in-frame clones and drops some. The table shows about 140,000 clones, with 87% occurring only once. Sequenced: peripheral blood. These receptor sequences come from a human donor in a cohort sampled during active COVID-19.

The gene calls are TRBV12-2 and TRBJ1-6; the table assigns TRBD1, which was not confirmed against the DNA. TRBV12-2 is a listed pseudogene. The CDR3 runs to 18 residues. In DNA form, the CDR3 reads TGTGCAAGTCGCTCGGTGCAACCAAATGACAGGGAGAATTCACCCCTCCACTTT. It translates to CASRSVQPNDRENSPLHF.

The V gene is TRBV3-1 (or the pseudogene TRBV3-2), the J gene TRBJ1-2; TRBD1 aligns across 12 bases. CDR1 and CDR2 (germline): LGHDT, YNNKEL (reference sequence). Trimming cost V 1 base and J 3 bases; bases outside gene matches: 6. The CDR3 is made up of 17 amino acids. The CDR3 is CASSQVGQGAVHYGYTF. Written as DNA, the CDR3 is TGTGCCAGCAGCCAAGTGGGACAGGGGGCGGTACACTATGGCTACACCTTC.

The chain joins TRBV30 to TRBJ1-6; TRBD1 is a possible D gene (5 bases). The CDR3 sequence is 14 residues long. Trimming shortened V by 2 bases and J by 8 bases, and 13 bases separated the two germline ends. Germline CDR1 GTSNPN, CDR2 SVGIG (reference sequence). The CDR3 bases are TGTGCCTGGAGTATCGTGATAGGGGATTCACCCCTCCACTTT. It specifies CAWSIVIGDSPLHF.

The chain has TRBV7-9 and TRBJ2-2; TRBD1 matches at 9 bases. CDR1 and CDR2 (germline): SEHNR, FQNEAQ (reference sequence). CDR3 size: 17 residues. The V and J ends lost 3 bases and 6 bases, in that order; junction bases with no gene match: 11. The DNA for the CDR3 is TGTGCCAGCAGCTTGAGGTTAAGGACAGGGGTTTCCGGGGAGCTGTTTTTT. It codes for CASSLRLRTGVSGELFF.

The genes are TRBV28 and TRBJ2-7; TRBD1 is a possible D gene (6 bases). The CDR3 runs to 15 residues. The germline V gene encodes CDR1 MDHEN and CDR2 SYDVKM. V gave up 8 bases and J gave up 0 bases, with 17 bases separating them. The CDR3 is CASEQTRDISYEQYF. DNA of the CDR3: TGTGCCAGCGAACAAACCAGGGACATCTCCTACGAGCAGTACTTC. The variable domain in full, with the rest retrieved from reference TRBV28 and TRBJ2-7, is DVKVTQSSRYLVKRTGEKVFLECVQDMDHENMFWYRQDPGLGLRLIYFSYDVKMKEKGDIPEGYSVSREKKERFSLILESASTNQTSMYLCASEQTRDISYEQYFGPGTRLTVT.

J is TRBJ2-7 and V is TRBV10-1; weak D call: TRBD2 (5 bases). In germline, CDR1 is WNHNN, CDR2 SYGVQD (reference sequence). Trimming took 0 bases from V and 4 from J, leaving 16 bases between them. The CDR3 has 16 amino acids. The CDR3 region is CASSESRGLAWYEQYF. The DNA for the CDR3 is TGCGCCAGCAGTGAGTCGCGAGGGCTAGCATGGTACGAGCAGTACTTC.

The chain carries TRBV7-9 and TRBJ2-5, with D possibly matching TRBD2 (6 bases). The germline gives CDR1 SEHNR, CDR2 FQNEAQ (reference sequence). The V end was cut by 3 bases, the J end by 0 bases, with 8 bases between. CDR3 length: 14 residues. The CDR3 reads CASSLWGDQETQYF. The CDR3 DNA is TGTGCCAGCAGCTTGTGGGGGGACCAAGAGACCCAGTACTTC.

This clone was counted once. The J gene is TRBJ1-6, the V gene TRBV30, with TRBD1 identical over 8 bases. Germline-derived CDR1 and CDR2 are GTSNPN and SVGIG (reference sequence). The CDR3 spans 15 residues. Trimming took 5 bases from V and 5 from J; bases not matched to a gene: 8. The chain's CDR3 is CAWGLGQGNNSPLHF. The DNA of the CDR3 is TGTGCCTGGGGATTAGGACAGGGAAATAATTCACCCCTCCACTTT.

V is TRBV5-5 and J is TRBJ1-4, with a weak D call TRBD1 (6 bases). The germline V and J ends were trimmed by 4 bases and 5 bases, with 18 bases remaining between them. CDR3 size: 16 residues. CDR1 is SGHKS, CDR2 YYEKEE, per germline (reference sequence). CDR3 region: CASSVPGHGKNEKLFF. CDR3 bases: TGTGCCAGCAGCGTCCCGGGACATGGAAAAAATGAAAAACTGTTTTTT. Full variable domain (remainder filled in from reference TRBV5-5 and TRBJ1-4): DAGVTQSPTHLIKTRGQQVTLRCSPISGHKSVSWYQQVLGQGPQFIFQYYEKEERGRGNFPDRFSARQFPNYSSELNVNALLLGDSALYLCASSVPGHGKNEKLFFGSGTQLSVL.

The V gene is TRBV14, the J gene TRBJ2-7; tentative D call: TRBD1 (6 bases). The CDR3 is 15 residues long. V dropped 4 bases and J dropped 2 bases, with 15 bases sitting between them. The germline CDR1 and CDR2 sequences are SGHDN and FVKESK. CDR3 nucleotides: TGTGCCAGCAGCCCCCGGGACAACTCCCCCTACGAGCAGTACTTC. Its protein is CASSPRDNSPYEQYF.

The CDR3, as DNA: TGTGCCAGCAGTGATTTCGACTCTGATCAGCCCCAGCATTTT. As protein: CASSDFDSDQPQHF. V usage is TRBV2 and J usage is TRBJ1-5; no firm D call. V was clipped by 3 bases and J by 5 bases, with 11 bases between them. Germline CDR1 is SNHLY and CDR2 is FYNNEI. The CDR3 totals 14 residues.

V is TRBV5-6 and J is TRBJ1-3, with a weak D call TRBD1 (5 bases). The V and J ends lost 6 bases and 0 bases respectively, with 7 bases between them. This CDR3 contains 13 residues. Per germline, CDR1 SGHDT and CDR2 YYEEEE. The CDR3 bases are TGTGCCAGCAAACAGGCCTCTGGAAACACCATATATTTT. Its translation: CASKQASGNTIYF.

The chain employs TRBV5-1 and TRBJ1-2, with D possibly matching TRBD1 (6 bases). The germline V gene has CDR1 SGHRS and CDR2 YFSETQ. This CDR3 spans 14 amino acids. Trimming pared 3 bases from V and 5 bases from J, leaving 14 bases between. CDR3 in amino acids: CASSSGQWTYGYTF. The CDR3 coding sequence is TGCGCCAGCAGCTCGGGACAATGGACGTATGGCTACACCTTC.

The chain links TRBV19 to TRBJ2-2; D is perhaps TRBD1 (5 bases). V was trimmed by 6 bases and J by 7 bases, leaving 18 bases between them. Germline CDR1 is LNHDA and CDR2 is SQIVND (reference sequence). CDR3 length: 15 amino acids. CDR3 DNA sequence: TGTGCCAGTAGCGACAGACCCAGGATGGTCGGGGAGCTGTTTTTT. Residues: CASSDRPRMVGELFF.

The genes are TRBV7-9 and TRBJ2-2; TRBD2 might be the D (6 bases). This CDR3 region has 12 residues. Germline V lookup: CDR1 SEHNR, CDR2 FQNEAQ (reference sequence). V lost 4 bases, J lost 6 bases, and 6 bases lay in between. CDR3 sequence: CASSWEAGELFF. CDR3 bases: TGTGCCAGCAGCTGGGAGGCCGGGGAGCTGTTTTTT.

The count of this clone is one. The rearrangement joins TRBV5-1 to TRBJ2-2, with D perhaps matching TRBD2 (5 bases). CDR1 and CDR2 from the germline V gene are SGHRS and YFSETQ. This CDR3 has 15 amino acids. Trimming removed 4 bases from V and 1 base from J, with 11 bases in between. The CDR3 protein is CASSATGWNTGELFF. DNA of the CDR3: TGCGCCAGCAGCGCAACGGGGTGGAACACCGGGGAGCTGTTTTTT.

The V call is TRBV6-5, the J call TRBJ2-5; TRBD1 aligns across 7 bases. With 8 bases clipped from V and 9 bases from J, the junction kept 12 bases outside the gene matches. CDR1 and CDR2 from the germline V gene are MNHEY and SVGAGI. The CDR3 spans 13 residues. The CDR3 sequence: CASDPAGGMAQYF. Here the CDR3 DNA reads TGTGCCAGCGACCCGGCAGGGGGTATGGCCCAGTACTTC.

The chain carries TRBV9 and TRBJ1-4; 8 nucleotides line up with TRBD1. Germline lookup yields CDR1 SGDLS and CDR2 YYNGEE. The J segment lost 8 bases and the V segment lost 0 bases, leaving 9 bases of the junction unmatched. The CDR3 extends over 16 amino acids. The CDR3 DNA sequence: TGTGCCAGCAGCGTAGCGTCAGAACAGGGGGGCGAAAAACTGTTTTTT. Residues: CASSVASEQGGEKLFF.

As DNA, the CDR3 is TGTGCCAGCAGTTATACAGGGGGGCACGGGGAGCTGTTTTTT. Amino acids: CASSYTGGHGELFF. The genes are TRBV6-2 or TRBV6-3 and TRBJ2-2, with 8 nucleotides matching TRBD1. J lost 7 bases, V lost 3 bases, and 4 bases had no gene match. The germline gives CDR1 MNHEY, CDR2 SVGEGT. The CDR3 has 14 residues.

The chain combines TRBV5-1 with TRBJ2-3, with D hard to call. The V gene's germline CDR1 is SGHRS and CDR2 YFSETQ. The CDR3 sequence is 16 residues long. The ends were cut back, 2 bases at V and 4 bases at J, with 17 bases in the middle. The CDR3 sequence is CASSLAGQAIADTQYF. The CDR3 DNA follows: TGCGCCAGCAGCTTAGCTGGGCAGGCTATTGCAGATACGCAGTATTTT.

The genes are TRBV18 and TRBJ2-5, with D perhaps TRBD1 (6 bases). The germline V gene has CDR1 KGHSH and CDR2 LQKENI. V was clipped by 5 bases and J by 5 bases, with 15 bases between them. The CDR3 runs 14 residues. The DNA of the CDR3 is TGTGCCAGCTCATCCCAGGGCAGGGGCGAGACCCAGTACTTC. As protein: CASSSQGRGETQYF.

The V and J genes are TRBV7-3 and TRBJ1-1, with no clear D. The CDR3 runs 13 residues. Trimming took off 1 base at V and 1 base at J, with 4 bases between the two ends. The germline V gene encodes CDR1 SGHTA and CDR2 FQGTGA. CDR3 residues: CASSLKRNTEAFF. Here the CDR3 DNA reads TGTGCCAGCAGCTTAAAGCGGAACACTGAAGCTTTCTTT. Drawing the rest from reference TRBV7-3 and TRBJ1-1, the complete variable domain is GAGVSQTPSNKVTEKGKYVELRCDPISGHTALYWYRQSLGQGPEFLIYFQGTGAADDSGLPNDRFFAVRPEGSVSTLKIQRTERGDSAVYLCASSLKRNTEAFFGQGTRLTVV.

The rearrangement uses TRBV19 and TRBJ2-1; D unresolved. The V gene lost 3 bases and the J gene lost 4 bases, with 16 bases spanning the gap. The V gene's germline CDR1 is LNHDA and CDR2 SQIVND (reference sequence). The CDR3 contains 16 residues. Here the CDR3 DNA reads TGTGCCAGTAGTATTGGTGGCCATCGCGGTTACAATGAGCAGTTCTTC. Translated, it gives CASSIGGHRGYNEQFF.

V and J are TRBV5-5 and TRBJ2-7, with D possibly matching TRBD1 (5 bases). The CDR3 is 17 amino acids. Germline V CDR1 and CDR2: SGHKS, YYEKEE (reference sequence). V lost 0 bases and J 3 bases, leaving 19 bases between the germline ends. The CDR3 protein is CASSLAGSGRVGYEQYF. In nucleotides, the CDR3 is TGTGCCAGCAGCTTGGCCGGCTCAGGCAGGGTTGGCTACGAGCAGTACTTC.

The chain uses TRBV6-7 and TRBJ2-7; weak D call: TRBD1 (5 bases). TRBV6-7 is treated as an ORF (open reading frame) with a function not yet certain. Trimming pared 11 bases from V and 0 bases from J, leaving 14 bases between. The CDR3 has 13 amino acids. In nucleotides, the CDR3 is TGTGCCGCATGGGGCTTCCTCTCCTACGAGCAGTACTTC. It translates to CAAWGFLSYEQYF.